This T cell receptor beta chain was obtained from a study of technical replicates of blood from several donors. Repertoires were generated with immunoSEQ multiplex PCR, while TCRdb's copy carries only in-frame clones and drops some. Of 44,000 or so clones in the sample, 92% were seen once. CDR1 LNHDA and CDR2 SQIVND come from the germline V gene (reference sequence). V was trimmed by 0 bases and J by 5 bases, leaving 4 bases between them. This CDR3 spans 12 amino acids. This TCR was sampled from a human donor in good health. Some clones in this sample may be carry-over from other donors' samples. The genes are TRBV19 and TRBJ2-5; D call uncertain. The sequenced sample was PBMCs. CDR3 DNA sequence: TGTGCCAGTAGTATAGATATGGAGACCCAGTACTTC. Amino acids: CASSIDMETQYF.